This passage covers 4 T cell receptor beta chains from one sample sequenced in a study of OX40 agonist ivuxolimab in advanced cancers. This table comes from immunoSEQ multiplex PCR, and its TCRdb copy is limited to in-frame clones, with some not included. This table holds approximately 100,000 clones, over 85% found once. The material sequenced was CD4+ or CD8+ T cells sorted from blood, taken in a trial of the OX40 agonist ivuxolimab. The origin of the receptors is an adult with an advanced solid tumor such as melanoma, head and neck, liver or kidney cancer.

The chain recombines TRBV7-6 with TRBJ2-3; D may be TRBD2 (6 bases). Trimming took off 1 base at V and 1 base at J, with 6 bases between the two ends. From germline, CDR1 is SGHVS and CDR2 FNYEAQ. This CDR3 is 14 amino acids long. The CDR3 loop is CASSLVAGTDTQYF. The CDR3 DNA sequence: TGTGCCAGCAGCTTAGTAGCGGGCACAGATACGCAGTATTTT.

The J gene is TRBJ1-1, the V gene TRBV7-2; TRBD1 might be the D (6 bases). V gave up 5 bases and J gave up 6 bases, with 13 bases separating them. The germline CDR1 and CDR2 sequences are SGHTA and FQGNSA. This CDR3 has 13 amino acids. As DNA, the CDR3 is TGTGCCAGCAGCCAGGACAGAAGGTCTGAAGCTTTCTTT. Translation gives CASSQDRRSEAFF.

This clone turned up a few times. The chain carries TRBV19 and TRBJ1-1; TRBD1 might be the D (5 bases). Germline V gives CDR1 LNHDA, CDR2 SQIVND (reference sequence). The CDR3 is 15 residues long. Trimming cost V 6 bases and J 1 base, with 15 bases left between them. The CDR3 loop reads CASRGVRQQNTEAFF. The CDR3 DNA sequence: TGTGCCAGTAGGGGGGTACGGCAGCAGAACACTGAAGCTTTCTTT.

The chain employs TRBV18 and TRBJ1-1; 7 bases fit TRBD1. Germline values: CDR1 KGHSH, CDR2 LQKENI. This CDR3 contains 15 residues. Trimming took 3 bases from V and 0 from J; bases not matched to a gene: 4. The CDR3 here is CASSPSGTVNTEAFF. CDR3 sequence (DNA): TGTGCCAGCTCACCGTCCGGGACAGTGAACACTGAAGCTTTCTTT.